This T cell receptor beta chain was captured by sequencing in a study of shared clonotypes between healthy human individuals. Here immunoSEQ multiplex PCR was the method, and the copy in TCRdb shows in-frame clones only, minus some. This table holds a few million clones, about 90% found once. This clone was detected only once. In germline, CDR1 is MDHEN, CDR2 SYDVKM. V gave up 4 bases and J gave up 2 bases, with 16 bases separating them. This CDR3 comprises 16 residues. This TCR derives from a man aged 18 to 30 in good health. Some clones in this sample may be carry-over from other donors' samples. The chain couples TRBV28 to TRBJ2-3, with D possibly being TRBD1 or TRBD2 (7 bases each). Material: naive CD4+ T cells from PBMCs. Subset in this sample: CD45RA+ positively selected. This chain's CDR3 is CASSSGGTILTDTQYF. The CDR3 DNA reads as TGTGCCAGCAGTTCAGGGGGGACTATCCTCACAGATACGCAGTATTTT.